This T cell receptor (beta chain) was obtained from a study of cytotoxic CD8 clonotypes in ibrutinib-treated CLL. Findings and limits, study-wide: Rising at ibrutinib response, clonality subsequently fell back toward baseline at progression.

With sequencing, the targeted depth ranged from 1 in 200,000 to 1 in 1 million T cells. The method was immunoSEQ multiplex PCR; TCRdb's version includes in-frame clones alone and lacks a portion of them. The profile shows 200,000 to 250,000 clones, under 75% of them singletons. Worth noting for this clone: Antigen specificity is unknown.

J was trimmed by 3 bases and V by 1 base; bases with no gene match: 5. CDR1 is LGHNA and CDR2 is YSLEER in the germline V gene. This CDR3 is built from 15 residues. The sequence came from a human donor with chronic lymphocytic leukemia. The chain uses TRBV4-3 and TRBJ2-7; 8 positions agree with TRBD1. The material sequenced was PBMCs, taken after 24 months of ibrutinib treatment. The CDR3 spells CASSQGFGQGYEQYF. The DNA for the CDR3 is TGCGCCAGCAGCCAAGGATTCGGACAGGGCTACGAGCAGTACTTC.